These 9 T cell receptor beta chains came from one sample sequenced in a study of OX40 agonist ivuxolimab in advanced cancers. Sequencing was performed with immunoSEQ multiplex PCR; in TCRdb, only in-frame clones are kept and a portion is missing. The sample lists about 74,000 clones, approximately 90% occurring once. This sample comprised CD4+ or CD8+ T cells sorted from blood, obtained in a trial of the OX40 agonist ivuxolimab. These receptors all come from an adult with an advanced solid tumor such as melanoma, head and neck, liver or kidney cancer.

The chain couples TRBV6-1 to TRBJ1-2; 9 bases map to TRBD1. CDR1 is MNHNS and CDR2 is SASEGT in the germline V gene. The CDR3 loop spans 15 amino acids. V was pared by 5 bases and J by 10 bases, with 14 bases of the junction left unmatched. The CDR3 loop reads CASSSPGQGKLNYTF. In DNA form, the CDR3 reads TGTGCCAGCAGTTCCCCGGGACAGGGTAAATTGAACTACACCTTC.

The chain employs TRBV18 and TRBJ1-1; no clear D. Trimming stripped 4 bases from V and 2 bases from J, with 14 bases between. Looked up from germline, CDR1 is KGHSH and CDR2 is LQKENI. This CDR3 has 15 residues. The CDR3 bases are TGTGCCAGCTCACTAGCAAAGGGCTCTAACACTGAAGCTTTCTTT. It encodes CASSLAKGSNTEAFF.

J is TRBJ2-7 and V is TRBV5-1; 7 nucleotides align to TRBD1. After removal of 5 bases from V and 0 bases from J, the junction contained 8 bases not matched to a gene. Per the germline V gene, CDR1 is SGHRS and CDR2 is YFSETQ. The CDR3 length is 15 residues. The CDR3 loop is CASRDRTGLSYEQYF. The DNA for the CDR3 is TGCGCCAGCAGGGACAGGACAGGACTCTCCTACGAGCAGTACTTC.

This chain links TRBV6-5 with TRBJ2-1; 11 bases agree with TRBD2. The length of the CDR3 is 15 residues. The J segment lost 7 bases and the V segment lost 0 bases, leaving 2 bases of the junction unmatched. The germline V gene has CDR1 MNHEY and CDR2 SVGAGI. CDR3 loop: CASSYSSGRANEQFF. The CDR3 region has the DNA TGTGCCAGCAGTTACTCTAGCGGGAGGGCGAATGAGCAGTTCTTC.

The chain couples TRBV14 to TRBJ1-4; no reliable D call. The V gene's germline CDR1 is SGHDN and CDR2 FVKESK. The CDR3 has 15 amino acids. Trimming took off 1 base at V and 0 bases at J, with 6 bases between the two ends. In nucleotides, the CDR3 is TGTGCCAGCAGCCAAGCATTTGCAACTAATGAAAAACTGTTTTTT. Protein product: CASSQAFATNEKLFF. The full variable domain, rest sourced from reference TRBV14 and TRBJ1-4, is EAGVTQFPSHSVIEKGQTVTLRCDPISGHDNLYWYRRVMGKEIKFLLHFVKESKQDESGMPNNRFLAERTGGTYSTLKVQPAELEDSGVYFCASSQAFATNEKLFFGSGTQLSVL.

The chain joins TRBV7-2 to TRBJ2-7; 9 bases match TRBD2. The CDR3 sequence is 18 residues long. Germline loops: CDR1 SGHTA, CDR2 FQGNSA. J was trimmed by 2 bases and V by 3 bases; bases with no gene match: 14. Here the CDR3 reads CASSFLVTALAGAYEQYF. CDR3 bases: TGTGCCAGCAGCTTCCTTGTCACCGCTTTAGCGGGAGCCTACGAGCAGTACTTC.

This clone was observed a single time. The V gene is TRBV4-1, the J gene TRBJ2-4; no clear D. The CDR3 contains 17 residues. CDR1 is MGHRA, CDR2 YSYEKL, per germline. V lost 0 bases and J lost 0, with 12 bases in between. CDR3 protein: CASSQDSLSLAKNIQYF. The CDR3 DNA is TGCGCCAGCAGCCAAGATTCGCTCTCCCTAGCCAAAAACATTCAGTACTTC.

V and J are TRBV6-1 and TRBJ1-2, with a weak D call TRBD1 (5 bases). Germline CDR1 MNHNS, CDR2 SASEGT. The V end lost 6 bases, the J end lost 7 bases, and 9 bases lay between the germline ends. The CDR3 extends over 11 amino acids. CDR3 amino acids: CASRARAGYTF. The CDR3, as DNA: TGTGCCAGCAGGGCCAGGGCTGGCTACACCTTC.

V and J are TRBV6-1 and TRBJ1-2, with D possibly matching TRBD1 (5 bases). The V end lost 1 base, the J end lost 4 bases, and 7 bases lay between the germline ends. The germline V gene has CDR1 MNHNS and CDR2 SASEGT. The CDR3 has 13 residues. CDR3 DNA sequence: TGTGCCAGCAGTGAAGGAGGGACCTATGGCTACACCTTC. This encodes CASSEGGTYGYTF.